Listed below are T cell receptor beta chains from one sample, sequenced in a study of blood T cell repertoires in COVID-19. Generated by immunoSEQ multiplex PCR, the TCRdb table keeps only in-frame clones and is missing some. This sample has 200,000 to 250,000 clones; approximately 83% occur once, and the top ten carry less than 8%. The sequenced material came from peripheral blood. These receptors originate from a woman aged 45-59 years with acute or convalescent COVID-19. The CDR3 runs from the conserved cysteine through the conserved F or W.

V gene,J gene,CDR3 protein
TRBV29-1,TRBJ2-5,CSVQTSGEETQYF
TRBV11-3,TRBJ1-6,CASSRQGGSPLHF
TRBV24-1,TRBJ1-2,CATSDLRFNYGYTF
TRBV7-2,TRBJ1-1,CASSLMGQNTEAFF
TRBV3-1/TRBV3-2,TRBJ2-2,CASSGGVTTGELFF
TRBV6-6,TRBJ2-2,CASSTGTANTGELFF
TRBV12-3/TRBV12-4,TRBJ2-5,CASSLSGLGTQYF
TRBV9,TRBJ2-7,CASSVVTTPGKEQYF
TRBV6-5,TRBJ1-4,CASSTGGGDEKLFF
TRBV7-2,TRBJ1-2,CASSTRDRGSQGSYGYTF
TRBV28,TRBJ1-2,CASFIAGNRGYTF
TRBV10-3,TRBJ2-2,CAISESGIDTGELFF
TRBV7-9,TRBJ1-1,CASSLGGATEAFF
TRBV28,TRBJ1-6,CASKQPGRAVDSPLHF
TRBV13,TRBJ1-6,CASSDRLGQGGSTYNSPLHF
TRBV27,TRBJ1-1,CASSFYLGGTEAFF
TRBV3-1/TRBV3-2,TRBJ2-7,CASSQASGRAYEQYF
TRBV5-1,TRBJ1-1,CASSFGATGGEAFF
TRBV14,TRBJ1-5,CASSQSGGVGNQPQHF
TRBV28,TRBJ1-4,CASGLAGVLEKLFF
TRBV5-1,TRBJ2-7,CASSLASSGRDRGHEQYF
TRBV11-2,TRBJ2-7,CASSKLAGNAGEQYF
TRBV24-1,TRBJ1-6,CATSAGTDNSPLHF
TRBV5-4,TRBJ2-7,CASSLGGGTGTNEQYF
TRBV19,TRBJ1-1,CASSANSQFVEAFF
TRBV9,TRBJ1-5,CASSATGVDQPQHF
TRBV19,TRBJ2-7,CASSRLSGAPEQYF
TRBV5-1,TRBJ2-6,CASSPSPQGIGGANVLTF
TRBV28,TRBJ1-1,CASSTTRTGGDTEAFF
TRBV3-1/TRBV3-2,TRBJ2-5,CASSQQLAGGAAQYF
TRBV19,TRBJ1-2,CASSRTGEDGYGYTF
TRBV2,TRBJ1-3,CASNLDSAGNTIYF
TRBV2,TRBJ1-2,CASSERQGLGYTF
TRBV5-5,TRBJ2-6,CASSLSGGSGANVLTF
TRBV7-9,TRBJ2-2,CASSGETAGELFF
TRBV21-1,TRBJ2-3,CASSKVGLGGRTTDTQYF
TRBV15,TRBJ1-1,CATSLEAQSGTEAFF
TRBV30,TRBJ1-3,CAWSVESGNTIYF
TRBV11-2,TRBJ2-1,CASSSPDFHEQFF
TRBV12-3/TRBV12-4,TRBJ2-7,CASSSDRSYEQYF
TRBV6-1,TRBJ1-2,CASSEVNGAYGYTF
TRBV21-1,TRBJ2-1,CASSKVRGEDEQFF
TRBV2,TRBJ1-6,CASLYGASGNSPLHF